This T cell receptor beta chain was sequenced in a study of blood T cell repertoires in COVID-19. Study-level background: PBMCs, B-cell-depleted T cells, or T cells were the source of the cDNA or gDNA that made up the material.

Trimming took off 3 bases at V and 2 bases at J, with 7 bases between the two ends. The CDR3 is 13 residues long. Germline V gene sequence: CDR1 SGHRS, CDR2 YFSETQ. Study processing details: By means of reference gene primer amplification, nucleated cell counts were estimated. Clones were read by immunoSEQ multiplex PCR, and TCRdb kept only the in-frame ones, dropping some. V and J calls and clone size are given by that table; D and trimming were obtained from the DNA. The sample records approximately 130,000 clones, 84% being singletons. The TCR was taken from a human donor in a cohort sampled during active COVID-19. Sequences were obtained from peripheral blood. V is TRBV5-1 and J is TRBJ2-3, with D maybe TRBD1 (5 bases). The DNA of the CDR3 is TGCGCCAGCAGCTATGGGGCCACAGATACGCAGTATTTT. Its translation is CASSYGATDTQYF. Variable domain in full (rest from reference TRBV5-1 and TRBJ2-3): KAGVTQTPRYLIKTRGQQVTLSCSPISGHRSVSWYQQTPGQGLQFLFEYFSETQRNKGNFPGRFSGRQFSNSRSEMNVSTLELGDSALYLCASSYGATDTQYFGPGTRLTVL.